What follows are 17 T cell receptor beta chains derived from one specimen sequenced in a study of cytomegalovirus exposure and HLA in healthy donors. Primers included in the PCR were 60 Vbeta and 13 Jbeta primers. Method: immunoSEQ multiplex PCR; TCRdb's copy keeps in-frame clones and lacks some. The sample contains more than 95,000 clones, about 13% of which appear only once. Sequenced: PBMCs. Receptor source: a man between 35 and 55 years old in good health and CMV-seropositive.

V gene TRBV6-5 combines with J gene TRBJ1-4, with 9 bases matching TRBD1. This CDR3 is 15 amino acids long. Per germline, CDR1 MNHEY and CDR2 SVGAGI. V was clipped by 2 bases and J by 7 bases; unmatched bases: 5. The CDR3 nucleotides are TGTGCCAGCAGTTACACGACAGGGGGTATTGAAAAACTGTTTTTT. It translates to CASSYTTGGIEKLFF.

This clone was seen a handful of times. V usage is TRBV4-2 and J usage is TRBJ1-1; maybe TRBD1 (5 bases). The germline CDR1 and CDR2 sequences are LGHNA and YNFKEQ. V was clipped by 5 bases and J by 0 bases, with 13 bases between them. The CDR3 is made up of 15 amino acids. The chain's CDR3 is CASSSGGGLNTEAFF. The CDR3 nucleotides are TGTGCCAGCAGCTCGGGGGGGGGTTTGAACACTGAAGCTTTCTTT.

A few counts support this clone. This chain joins TRBV18 and TRBJ1-1, with 7 bases that match TRBD1. Unmatched junction bases numbered 4, after V lost 0 bases and J lost 3 bases. The CDR3 covers 15 residues. In germline, CDR1 is KGHSH, CDR2 LQKENI. CDR3 residues: CASSPPIGGYTEAFF. The CDR3 nucleotides are TGTGCCAGCTCACCACCGATAGGGGGCTACACTGAAGCTTTCTTT. Based on the CDR3 plus reference TRBV18 and TRBJ1-1, the full variable domain is NAGVMQNPRHLVRRRGQEARLRCSPMKGHSHVYWYRQLPEEGLKFMVYLQKENIIDESGMPKERFSAEFPKEGPSILRIQQVVRGDSAAYFCASSPPIGGYTEAFFGQGTRLTVV.

The rearrangement uses TRBV28 and TRBJ1-2, with D uncertain. Germline V lookup: CDR1 MDHEN, CDR2 SYDVKM. V gave up 7 bases and J gave up 7 bases, with 10 bases separating them. CDR3 size: 11 residues. The CDR3 DNA is TGTGCCAGCAAGAGGGTCATTGGCTACACCTTC. Its protein product is CASKRVIGYTF.

This chain joins TRBV28 and TRBJ2-3; 9 bases fit TRBD2. The CDR3 covers 18 residues. Trimming took 6 bases from V and 1 from J; bases not matched to a gene: 14. CDR1 and CDR2 from the germline V gene are MDHEN and SYDVKM. The CDR3 DNA is TGTGCCAGCAGCCCCCCGGGCGGGAGGGACGATCGCACAGATACGCAGTATTTT. Translated: CASSPPGGRDDRTDTQYF.

This clone turned up a few times. The genes are TRBV7-2 and TRBJ2-7; 8 nucleotides line up with TRBD2. V was pared by 1 base and J by 9 bases, with 8 bases of the junction left unmatched. CDR3 length: 14 residues. The germline CDR1 and CDR2 sequences are SGHTA and FQGNSA. The CDR3 DNA reads TGTGCCAGCAGCTTAGATGGGCGGGGGGCTGCGCAGTACTTC. This gives the protein CASSLDGRGAAQYF.

This clone was picked up a small number of times. This chain links TRBV5-4 with TRBJ2-1, with D possibly matching TRBD1 (6 bases). Trimming took off 1 base at V and 7 bases at J, with 12 bases between the two ends. Germline-derived CDR1 and CDR2 are SGHNT and YYREEE (reference sequence). This CDR3 is 14 amino acids long. Here the CDR3 DNA reads TGTGCCAGCAGCTTGCCACTAGGGGGTAATGAGCAGTTCTTC. Its translation is CASSLPLGGNEQFF.

This clone was seen a few times. The J gene is TRBJ2-7, the V gene TRBV27, with 8 bases lining up with TRBD1. This CDR3 has 16 amino acids. Germline trimming cut 5 bases from V and 3 bases from J; bases unmatched to any gene: 12. Germline loops: CDR1 MNHEY, CDR2 SMNVEV (reference sequence). As DNA, the CDR3 is TGTGCCAGCAGTCCTACAGGGGGTCCGGTTATCTACGAGCAGTACTTC. This translates into CASSPTGGPVIYEQYF.

This clone was observed a few times. The chain combines TRBV6-6 with TRBJ1-5; a weak D match, TRBD1 (5 bases). V was cut by 7 bases and J by 4 bases, with 14 bases left in between. The CDR3 contains 14 residues. Per the germline V gene, CDR1 is MNHNY and CDR2 is SVGAGI (reference sequence). The CDR3, as DNA: TGTGCCAGCAATGGCGCAGGGCCTAATCAGCCCCAGCATTTT. Translation: CASNGAGPNQPQHF.

The chain employs TRBV2 and TRBJ2-1, with 7 bases aligning to TRBD2. The CDR3 has 14 residues. The trim removed 9 bases at V and 7 bases at J, leaving 12 bases unmatched. Germline V gives CDR1 SNHLY, CDR2 FYNNEI. CDR3 amino acids: CASPREGGKNEQFF. CDR3 DNA: TGTGCCAGTCCTAGGGAGGGCGGGAAAAATGAGCAGTTCTTC.

This clone was counted only a few times. CDR3 sequence (DNA): TGTGCCAGCAGCTTTAGGGGTTACGAGCAGTACTTC. This sequence encodes CASSFRGYEQYF. This chain connects TRBV13 to TRBJ2-7; tentative D call: TRBD1 (5 bases). The CDR3 covers 12 residues. The V and J ends lost 3 bases and 4 bases respectively, with 7 bases between them. The germline gives CDR1 PRHDT, CDR2 FYEKMQ (reference sequence).

This clone was counted between two and nine times. The gene calls are TRBV5-6 and TRBJ1-3; D unclear. The CDR3 has 16 amino acids. Germline assignment: CDR1 SGHDT and CDR2 YYEEEE. V was shortened by 0 bases and J by 0 bases, with 10 bases between the two germline ends. CDR3 loop: CASSLDPGYSGNTIYF. CDR3 nucleotides: TGTGCCAGCAGCTTGGATCCGGGTTACTCTGGAAACACCATATATTTT.

The chain uses TRBV6-6 and TRBJ1-2; 9 nucleotides align to TRBD1. Trimming removed 3 bases from V and 6 bases from J; junction bases left unmatched: 5. Germline V lookup: CDR1 MNHNY, CDR2 SVGAGI (reference sequence). The CDR3 sequence is 14 residues long. The chain's CDR3 is CASSYGTGYDGYTF. The DNA of the CDR3 is TGTGCCAGCAGTTATGGGACAGGGTACGATGGCTACACCTTC.

J is TRBJ2-2 and V is TRBV5-1; 7 bases line up with TRBD1. The CDR3 is 14 residues long. Germline V lookup: CDR1 SGHRS, CDR2 YFSETQ. Trimming took 2 bases from V and 3 from J; bases not matched to a gene: 1. The CDR3 nucleotides are TGCGCCAGCAGCTTTACAGGGGACACCGGGGAGCTGTTTTTT. It codes for CASSFTGDTGELFF.

In its sample, this clone was seen a few times. V gene TRBV9 combines with J gene TRBJ2-5, with a weak D call TRBD1 (5 bases). The CDR3 sequence is 14 residues long. The germline CDR1 and CDR2 sequences are SGDLS and YYNGEE. The V gene lost 0 bases and the J gene lost 5 bases, with 11 bases spanning the gap. The CDR3 nucleotides are TGTGCCAGCAGCGTAGGTCCAGGGCGGGAGACCCAGTACTTC. Its protein product is CASSVGPGRETQYF. Supplemented by reference TRBV9 and TRBJ2-5, the full variable domain reads DSGVTQTPKHLITATGQRVTLRCSPRSGDLSVYWYQQSLDQGLQFLIQYYNGEERAKGNILERFSAQQFPDLHSELNLSSLELGDSALYFCASSVGPGRETQYFGPGTRLLVL.

Only a few counts were recorded for this clone. This chain links TRBV4-1 with TRBJ1-5; D is uncertain. The CDR3 loop spans 15 amino acids. In germline, CDR1 is MGHRA, CDR2 YSYEKL. Trimming removed 0 bases from V and 1 base from J, with 7 bases in between. CDR3 sequence reads: CASSQDSRSNQPQHF. For the CDR3, the DNA is TGCGCCAGCAGCCAAGATTCCCGGAGCAATCAGCCCCAGCATTTT.

The CDR3 coding sequence is TGTGCCAGCAGTTACTCGCAATCGACAGGGGTGGAGACCCAGTACTTC. This encodes CASSYSQSTGVETQYF. V and J are TRBV6-5 and TRBJ2-5; 8 bases line up with TRBD1. This CDR3 has 16 amino acids. In germline, CDR1 is MNHEY, CDR2 SVGAGI. V lost 0 bases to trimming and J lost 5 bases; unmatched junction nucleotides: 8.